The entry below describes one T cell receptor beta chain. The antigen is unknown. This specimen comes from a study of vaccination effects on CD4 cells after COVID-19. Study context: Post-vaccine draws lagged the second dose by a median of 72 days.

Repertoires were generated with immunoSEQ multiplex PCR, while TCRdb's copy carries only in-frame clones and drops some. The sample records just under 30,000 clones, roughly 68% being singletons. Prior to sequencing, the ViraFEST assay stimulated PBMC with viral peptide pools, which expanded the antigen-specific CD4+ T cells. The culture ran for roughly 10 days before CD4+ T cells were isolated. Two-dose BNT162b2 or mRNA-1273 vaccination was given to participants. It was with 10 IU/ml IL-2 and about 10 ug/ml peptides that a few million PBMC per well were cultured. Germline assignment: CDR1 SGHRS and CDR2 YFSETQ. The CDR3 contains 17 residues. J was trimmed by 1 base and V by 2 bases; bases with no gene match: 9.

The chain has TRBV5-1 and TRBJ2-3, with TRBD2 matching 8 bases. Here the sequenced sample was CD4+ T cells from PBMCs cultured with HCoV-OC43 spike peptides, taken after COVID-19 vaccination. The subset here: HCoV-OC43 spike overlapping peptide pool stimulation. This sequence originates from a human donor who received a COVID-19 vaccine. CDR3 DNA: TGCGCCAGCAGCTTCTACCCCGGGGGGGGAGGCACAGATACGCAGTATTTT. Its translation: CASSFYPGGGGTDTQYF.